The 30 T cell receptor beta chains listed next were all sequenced from one sample in a study of Ad26.COV2.S vaccination and SARS-CoV-2 variants (dated by TCRdb to about 2021). What the treatment or condition label conveys for this sample: some 20 received Ad26.COV2.S at low or high dose, single or two shots; 5 received placebo; per-sample allocation not given. For vaccine and placebo recipients, the sequenced repertoires came from samples collected on day 63 after the first injection. The library was produced with the immunoSEQ multiplex PCR assay. TCRdb took over this immuneACCESS table, retaining in-frame rearrangements with V and J assigned. Such tables are incomplete; in checked studies, under half of the missing clones stem from an unresolved V gene, and the remainder is unexplained. The sample table shows over 350,000 clones, and around nine tenths are seen once. The top ten clonotypes cover 3.5% of the sample.

The sequenced sample was peripheral blood, obtained in a trial of Ad26.COV2.S vaccine versus placebo. The receptors here all came from a person between 18 and 65 years old who received the Ad26.COV2.S COVID-19 vaccine or a placebo.

The V gene is TRBV19, the J gene TRBJ2-2; D not certain. This CDR3 spans 14 amino acids. Between the trimmed V and J ends, which lost 5 bases and 2 bases, there was a span of 9 bases. Germline values: CDR1 LNHDA, CDR2 SQIVND (reference sequence). Written as DNA, the CDR3 is TGTGCCAGTAGTCCACCGATAAACACCGGGGAGCTGTTTTTT. Translating it yields CASSPPINTGELFF.

The V call is TRBV19, the J call TRBJ1-2; D is unresolved. The CDR3 length is 14 residues. Looked up from germline, CDR1 is LNHDA and CDR2 is SQIVND (reference sequence). Deletions cut 7 bases from V and 4 bases from J, with 16 bases between. In DNA, the CDR3 is TGTGCCAGTATGAGCAGCGGGCGTATCTATGGCTACACCTTC. Encoded protein: CASMSSGRIYGYTF.

The rearrangement links TRBV28 to TRBJ2-4; D remains ambiguous. V dropped 6 bases and J dropped 3 bases, with 9 bases sitting between them. The V gene's germline CDR1 is MDHEN and CDR2 SYDVKM. The CDR3 is 13 residues long. Written as DNA, the CDR3 is TGTGCCAGCAGCGGACCTCACAAAAACATTCAGTACTTC. It translates to CASSGPHKNIQYF.

This clone was seen more than once but under ten times. The V gene is TRBV7-9, the J gene TRBJ1-5, with D possibly matching TRBD1 (6 bases). Trimming took off 5 bases at V and 2 bases at J, with 7 bases between the two ends. Germline CDR1 is SEHNR and CDR2 is FQNEAQ (reference sequence). The CDR3 spans 13 residues. The chain's CDR3 is CASSRQGNQPQHF. The CDR3 coding sequence is TGTGCCAGCAGCCGACAGGGCAATCAGCCCCAGCATTTT.

The chain couples TRBV30 to TRBJ1-6, with D hard to call. Trimming left V 5 bases short and J 11 bases short, with 10 bases between. The germline CDR1 and CDR2 sequences are GTSNPN and SVGIG (reference sequence). This CDR3 is 11 amino acids long. Written as DNA, the CDR3 is TGTGCCTGGGCCTCGGGAACACCCCTCCACTTT. Translation gives CAWASGTPLHF.

The V and J genes are TRBV5-4 and TRBJ1-1; possibly TRBD1 for D (5 bases). Germline V lookup: CDR1 SGHNT, CDR2 YYREEE (reference sequence). The V and J ends lost 5 bases and 4 bases respectively, with 12 bases between them. CDR3 length: 13 amino acids. The CDR3 DNA reads TGTGCCAGCAGTCCCAGGGTGGGCACTGAAGCTTTCTTT. Its protein is CASSPRVGTEAFF.

V usage is TRBV5-4 and J usage is TRBJ1-2, with 12 positions matching TRBD1. With 3 bases clipped from V and 7 bases from J, the junction kept 7 bases outside the gene matches. The CDR3 is made up of 15 amino acids. Germline loops: CDR1 SGHNT, CDR2 YYREEE (reference sequence). The CDR3 bases are TGTGCCAGCAGCTCACAGGGACAGGGGGCGCTTGGCTACACCTTC. Amino acids: CASSSQGQGALGYTF.

The chain employs TRBV5-4 and TRBJ2-7; no reliable D call. The CDR3 is 13 amino acids. Germline V gene sequence: CDR1 SGHNT, CDR2 YYREEE (reference sequence). Between the trimmed V and J ends, which lost 2 bases and 3 bases, there was a span of 9 bases. The CDR3 reads CASSFYTNYEQYF. The CDR3 DNA follows: TGTGCCAGCAGCTTTTACACCAACTACGAGCAGTACTTC.

The V gene is TRBV15, the J gene TRBJ2-1; D gene uncertain. This CDR3 contains 15 residues. Germline assignment: CDR1 LNHNV and CDR2 YYDKDF (reference sequence). Trimming cost V 5 bases and J 7 bases, with 18 bases left between them. CDR3 DNA sequence: TGTGCCACCAGCCACGGGCCCCTAATTCAGAATGAGCAGTTCTTC. Translated: CATSHGPLIQNEQFF.

The gene calls are TRBV5-4 and TRBJ2-5, with D perhaps TRBD1 or TRBD2 (5 bases each). Germline V gene sequence: CDR1 SGHNT, CDR2 YYREEE (reference sequence). The CDR3 spans 14 residues. V was trimmed by 3 bases and J by 7 bases, leaving 16 bases between them. The CDR3 DNA reads as TGTGCCAGCAGCTCATCCGGGACCGCTCCGACCCAGTACTTC. It encodes CASSSSGTAPTQYF.

The J gene is TRBJ2-7, the V gene TRBV7-2; D is uncertain. Germline CDR1 is SGHTA and CDR2 is FQGNSA. Trimming cost V 6 bases and J 4 bases, with 10 bases left between them. The CDR3 contains 12 residues. This chain's CDR3 is CASSPGEYEQYF. In DNA, the CDR3 is TGTGCCAGCAGTCCAGGCGAGTACGAGCAGTACTTC.

The J gene is TRBJ1-4, the V gene TRBV3-1 (or the pseudogene TRBV3-2); 7 bases fit TRBD1. In germline, CDR1 is LGHDT, CDR2 YNNKEL (reference sequence). Trimming removed 2 bases from V and 13 bases from J; junction bases left unmatched: 13. This CDR3 is built from 15 residues. The DNA of the CDR3 is TGTGCCAGCAGCCAAACGGACAGGCCCGGGAAGGGACTGTTTTTT. Amino acids: CASSQTDRPGKGLFF.

This chain joins TRBV7-9 and TRBJ2-2; tentatively, D is TRBD1 or TRBD2 (5 bases each). The germline V and J ends were trimmed by 4 bases and 2 bases, with 11 bases remaining between them. In germline, CDR1 is SEHNR, CDR2 FQNEAQ (reference sequence). The CDR3 runs 15 residues. The CDR3 sequence: CASSSGRPNTGELFF. CDR3 nucleotides: TGTGCCAGCAGCTCGGGACGGCCCAACACCGGGGAGCTGTTTTTT.

The DNA for the CDR3 is TGTGCCATCACCATGGCCCCTAATGAAAAACTGTTTTTT. It encodes CAITMAPNEKLFF. V usage is TRBV10-3 and J usage is TRBJ1-4; D gene ambiguous. With 7 bases removed from V and 3 bases from J, the gap between germline ends came to 9 bases. The CDR3 totals 13 residues. Germline V gene sequence: CDR1 ENHRY, CDR2 SYGVKD.

The CDR3 DNA sequence: TGTGCCAGCAGCTTCGACAGGACCCAGTACTTC. Its protein product is CASSFDRTQYF. The V call is TRBV13, the J call TRBJ2-5, with a weak D call TRBD1 (5 bases). The germline CDR1 and CDR2 sequences are PRHDT and FYEKMQ (reference sequence). CDR3 length: 11 amino acids. V dropped 3 bases and J dropped 7 bases, with 6 bases sitting between them.

This clone was recorded once. The chain combines TRBV6-5 with TRBJ2-7; D tentatively fits TRBD1 or TRBD2 (7 bases each). The germline CDR1 and CDR2 sequences are MNHEY and SVGAGI. The V gene lost 6 bases and the J gene lost 4 bases, with 19 bases spanning the gap. CDR3 length: 15 amino acids. The CDR3, as DNA: TGTGCCAGCAGGGAGGAGGGAGGGGGCCTGTACGAGCAGTACTTC. Its translation is CASREEGGGLYEQYF.

The chain has TRBV5-1 and TRBJ2-5, with 9 positions matching TRBD1. V lost 4 bases, J lost 4 bases, and 8 bases stayed unmatched. The CDR3 has 15 amino acids. Looked up from germline, CDR1 is SGHRS and CDR2 is YFSETQ. Here the CDR3 DNA reads TGCGCCAGCAGCACCACCGGGACAGGGCTAGAGACCCAGTACTTC. Translating gives CASSTTGTGLETQYF. The entire variable domain, with the rest obtained from reference TRBV5-1 and TRBJ2-5, is as follows: KAGVTQTPRYLIKTRGQQVTLSCSPISGHRSVSWYQQTPGQGLQFLFEYFSETQRNKGNFPGRFSGRQFSNSRSEMNVSTLELGDSALYLCASSTTGTGLETQYFGPGTRLLVL.

The chain has TRBV5-4 and TRBJ1-5, with no clear D. The V gene's germline CDR1 is SGHNT and CDR2 YYREEE (reference sequence). Trimming cost V 0 bases and J 6 bases, with 7 bases left between them. The CDR3 covers 13 residues. The CDR3 DNA follows: TGTGCCAGCAGCTTGGACCGCGTTCAGCCCCAGCATTTT. It translates to CASSLDRVQPQHF. The variable domain in full, with the rest retrieved from reference TRBV5-4 and TRBJ1-5, is ETGVTQSPTHLIKTRGQQVTLRCSSQSGHNTVSWYQQALGQGPQFIFQYYREEENGRGNFPPRFSGLQFPNYSSELNVNALELDDSALYLCASSLDRVQPQHFGDGTRLSIL.

The chain links TRBV4-1 to TRBJ1-2; TRBD1 matches at 12 bases. This CDR3 has 16 residues. V lost 1 base to trimming and J lost 7 bases; unmatched junction nucleotides: 7. The germline gives CDR1 MGHRA, CDR2 YSYEKL. The CDR3 region is CASSQGPGTGGRGYTF. The CDR3 bases are TGCGCCAGCAGCCAAGGCCCTGGGACAGGGGGCCGTGGCTACACCTTC.

J is TRBJ1-2 and V is TRBV5-4; TRBD1 might be the D (5 bases). This CDR3 spans 17 amino acids. V was clipped by 4 bases and J by 0 bases, with 19 bases between them. Looked up from germline, CDR1 is SGHNT and CDR2 is YYREEE (reference sequence). The CDR3 reads CASSPTLTVFPNYGYTF. The CDR3 region has the DNA TGTGCCAGCAGCCCAACATTGACAGTTTTTCCTAACTATGGCTACACCTTC.

The chain uses TRBV5-4 and TRBJ1-2; possible D gene TRBD1, 6 bases. Trimming cost V 4 bases and J 2 bases, with 15 bases left between them. There are 15 residues in the CDR3. The V gene's germline CDR1 is SGHNT and CDR2 YYREEE (reference sequence). The CDR3: CASSPTGRRNYGYTF. The CDR3 DNA follows: TGTGCCAGCAGCCCTACAGGGAGGAGAAACTATGGCTACACCTTC.

The chain uses TRBV4-1 and TRBJ2-7; 8 nucleotides match TRBD1. Germline trimming cut 3 bases from V and 2 bases from J; bases unmatched to any gene: 6. The CDR3 spans 15 residues. CDR1 is MGHRA, CDR2 YSYEKL, per germline. The chain's CDR3 is CASSQGGQGAYEQYF. The CDR3 DNA reads as TGCGCCAGCAGCCAGGGAGGACAGGGAGCCTACGAGCAGTACTTC.

V and J are TRBV27 and TRBJ2-5; D perhaps matches TRBD1 (5 bases). This CDR3 has 14 residues. Germline CDR1 is MNHEY and CDR2 is SMNVEV (reference sequence). Trimming took off 5 bases at V and 2 bases at J, with 12 bases between the two ends. CDR3 in amino acids: CASSPRQLQETQYF. CDR3 DNA sequence: TGTGCCAGCAGTCCCAGACAGCTGCAAGAGACCCAGTACTTC.

Remarks on this clone: The same CDR3 arises from other DNA sequences in this sample as well. This chain links TRBV20-1 with TRBJ1-2; unclear D gene. Germline V lookup: CDR1 DFQATT, CDR2 SNEGSKA (reference sequence). V dropped 2 bases and J dropped 1 base, with 2 bases sitting between them. The CDR3 covers 11 residues. The CDR3 sequence: CSARLNYGYTF. CDR3 DNA sequence: TGCAGTGCTAGACTTAACTATGGCTACACCTTC.

V is TRBV3-1 (or the pseudogene TRBV3-2) and J is TRBJ2-2; D might be TRBD1 or TRBD2, each matching 6 bases. CDR3 size: 16 residues. Germline V gene data show CDR1 as LGHDT and CDR2 as YNNKEL (reference sequence). Trimming pared 4 bases from V and 0 bases from J, leaving 12 bases between. As DNA, the CDR3 is TGTGCCAGCAGCCTTTCTAGGGGGGCGAACACCGGGGAGCTGTTTTTT. It codes for CASSLSRGANTGELFF.

The chain joins TRBV5-1 to TRBJ2-7; no reliable D call. V lost 0 bases to trimming and J lost 3 bases, with 10 bases between them. The CDR3 totals 14 residues. Germline V gives CDR1 SGHRS, CDR2 YFSETQ. In DNA, the CDR3 is TGCGCCAGCAGCTTGGTAGGGAAGAACTACGAGCAGTACTTC. This gives the protein CASSLVGKNYEQYF.

This sequence joins TRBV2 and TRBJ2-3; no clear D gene. The V end lost 2 bases, the J end lost 5 bases, and 8 bases lay between the germline ends. The CDR3 is 13 residues long. Germline loops: CDR1 SNHLY, CDR2 FYNNEI. For the CDR3, the DNA is TGTGCCAGCAGTGAAAACTGGAGAGATACGCAGTATTTT. Amino acids: CASSENWRDTQYF.

Turning to this clone: Additional DNA sequences in this sample encode the identical CDR3. The rearrangement links TRBV2 to TRBJ2-2; D unresolved. CDR3 length equals 13 residues. V gave up 0 bases and J gave up 3 bases, with 2 bases separating them. Germline V gene data show CDR1 as SNHLY and CDR2 as FYNNEI. This chain's CDR3 is CASSEAYTGELFF. CDR3 bases: TGTGCCAGCAGTGAAGCCTACACCGGGGAGCTGTTTTTT.

The chain has TRBV6-5 and TRBJ1-5; no reliable D call. This CDR3 comprises 16 residues. Trimming pared 4 bases from V and 0 bases from J, leaving 13 bases between. Looked up from germline, CDR1 is MNHEY and CDR2 is SVGAGI. The CDR3 is CASSSLPNYSNQPQHF. For the CDR3, the DNA is TGTGCCAGCAGTTCTTTGCCCAATTATAGCAATCAGCCCCAGCATTTT.

This clone was counted a single time. J is TRBJ2-7 and V is TRBV2; D remains ambiguous. Germline values: CDR1 SNHLY, CDR2 FYNNEI. V lost 0 bases, J lost 4 bases, and 7 bases lay in between. The CDR3 is 13 residues long. CDR3 protein: CASSEAHVYEQYF. The CDR3 region has the DNA TGTGCCAGCAGTGAAGCGCACGTATACGAGCAGTACTTC.